The clone carrying this T cell receptor beta chain was recorded at least ten times. The CDR3 runs 12 residues. The germline CDR1 and CDR2 sequences are LGHDT and YNNKEL (reference sequence). Trimming removed 4 bases at V and 2 bases at J, with 6 bases between. The data originate from a study of neurological immune-mediated disorders. From the 5' RACE reads, TCRdb called clonotypes with MiXCR, one entry per CDR3 protein. The data hold around 130,000 distinct CDR3 sequences, with roughly 3.4% observed a single time. Libraries used 2 million unsorted PBMCs kept frozen in RNAlater. This chain uses TRBV3-1 with TRBJ2-7; D is uncertain. The source of this sequence is a woman in her thirties with multiple sclerosis. The specimen sequenced was PBMCs. CDR3 region: CASSPRPYEQYF. The CDR3 DNA reads as TGTGCCAGCAGCCCTCGACCCTACGAGCAGTACTTC.